This entry concerns a single T cell receptor beta chain. Its target is not known. Primers included in the PCR were 60 Vbeta and 13 Jbeta primers. Profiling relied on immunoSEQ multiplex PCR, and the TCRdb table lists in-frame clones only, not all of them. The sample contains 100,000 to 150,000 clones, roughly 82% of which appear only once. The data belong to a study of cytomegalovirus exposure and HLA in healthy donors. Whole-study findings and limits: Later work found that TCR association rates differed between HLA loci; DRB1 had the most and HLA-C the fewest. When a later analysis was performed, an Asian-associated ancestry cluster reportedly had fewer N-insertions than the 666-donor mean. Sequencing likely caused a cluster of highly shared sequence variants. Cytomegalovirus association was listed for approximately 150 TCR beta chains.

Germline assignment: CDR1 MGHRA and CDR2 YSYEKL. This CDR3 is built from 14 residues. Trimming removed 0 bases at V and 4 bases at J, with 7 bases between. The material sequenced was PBMCs. The J gene is TRBJ1-3, the V gene TRBV4-1; perhaps TRBD1 as D (6 bases). The receptor was isolated from a man aged 45-60 years in good health and CMV-seronegative. The CDR3 nucleotides are TGCGCCAGCAGCCAAGAGGGGGCGGGAAACACCATATATTTT. It yields the protein CASSQEGAGNTIYF.